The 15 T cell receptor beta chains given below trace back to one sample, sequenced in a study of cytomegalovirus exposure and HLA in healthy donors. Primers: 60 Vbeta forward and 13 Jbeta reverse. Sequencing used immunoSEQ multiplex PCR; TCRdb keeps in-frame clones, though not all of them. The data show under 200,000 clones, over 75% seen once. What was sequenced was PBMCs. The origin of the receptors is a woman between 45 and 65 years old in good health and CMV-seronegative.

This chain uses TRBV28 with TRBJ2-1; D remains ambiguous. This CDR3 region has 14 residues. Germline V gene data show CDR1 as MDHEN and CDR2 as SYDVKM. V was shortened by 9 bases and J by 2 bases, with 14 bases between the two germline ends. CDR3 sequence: CASYGQATYNEQFF. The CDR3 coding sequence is TGTGCCAGTTATGGCCAGGCGACCTACAATGAGCAGTTCTTC.

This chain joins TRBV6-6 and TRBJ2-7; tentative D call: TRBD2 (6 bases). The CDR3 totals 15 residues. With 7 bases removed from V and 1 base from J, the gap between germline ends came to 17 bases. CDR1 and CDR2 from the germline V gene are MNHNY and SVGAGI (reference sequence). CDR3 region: CASNRGSSGSYEQYF. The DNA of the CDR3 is TGTGCCAGCAACCGGGGGAGTAGCGGTTCCTACGAGCAGTACTTC.

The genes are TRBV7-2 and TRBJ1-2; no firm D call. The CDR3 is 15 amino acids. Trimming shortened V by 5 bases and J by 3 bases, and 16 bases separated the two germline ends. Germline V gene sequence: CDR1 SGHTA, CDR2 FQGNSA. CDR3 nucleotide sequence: TGTGCCAGCAGCCAGGTCCTAACGGGGTACTATGGCTACACCTTC. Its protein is CASSQVLTGYYGYTF.

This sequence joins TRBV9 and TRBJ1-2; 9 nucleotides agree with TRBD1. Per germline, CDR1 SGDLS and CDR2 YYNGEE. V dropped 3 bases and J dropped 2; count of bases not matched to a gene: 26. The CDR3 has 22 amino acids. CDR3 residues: CASSGLGGVRTGASYPNYGYTF. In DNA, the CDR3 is TGTGCCAGCAGCGGTTTAGGGGGTGTCAGGACAGGGGCCAGTTACCCCAACTATGGCTACACCTTC.

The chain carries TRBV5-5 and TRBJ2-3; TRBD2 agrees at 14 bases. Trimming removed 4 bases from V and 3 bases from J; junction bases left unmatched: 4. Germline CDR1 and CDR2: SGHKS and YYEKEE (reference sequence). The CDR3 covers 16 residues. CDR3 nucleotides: TGTGCCAGCAGCCTCGGACTAGCGGGAGGAACAGATACGCAGTATTTT. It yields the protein CASSLGLAGGTDTQYF.

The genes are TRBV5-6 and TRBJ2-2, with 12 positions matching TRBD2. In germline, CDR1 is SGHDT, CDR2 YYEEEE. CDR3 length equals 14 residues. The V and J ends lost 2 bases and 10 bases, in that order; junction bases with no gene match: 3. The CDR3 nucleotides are TGTGCCAGCAGCTTTGCTAGCGGGAGGGAGGAGCTGTTTTTT. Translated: CASSFASGREELFF. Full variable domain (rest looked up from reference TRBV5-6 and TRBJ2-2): DAGVTQSPTHLIKTRGQQVTLRCSPKSGHDTVSWYQQALGQGPQFIFQYYEEEERQRGNFPDRFSGHQFPNYSSELNVNALLLGDSALYLCASSFASGREELFFGEGSRLTVL.

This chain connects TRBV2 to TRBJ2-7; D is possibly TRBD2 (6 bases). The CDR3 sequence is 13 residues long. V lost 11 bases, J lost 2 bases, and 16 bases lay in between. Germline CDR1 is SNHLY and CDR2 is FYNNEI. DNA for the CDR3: TGTGCCGGGGCCCGGGACTCTACCTACGAGCAGTACTTC. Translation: CAGARDSTYEQYF.

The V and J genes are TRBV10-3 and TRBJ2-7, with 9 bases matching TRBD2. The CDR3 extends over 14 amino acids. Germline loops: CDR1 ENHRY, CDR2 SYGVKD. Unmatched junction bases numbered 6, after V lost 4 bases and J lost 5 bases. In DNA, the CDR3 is TGTGCCATCAGTGTAGCGGGAGTCCGGCACGAGCAGTACTTC. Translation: CAISVAGVRHEQYF.

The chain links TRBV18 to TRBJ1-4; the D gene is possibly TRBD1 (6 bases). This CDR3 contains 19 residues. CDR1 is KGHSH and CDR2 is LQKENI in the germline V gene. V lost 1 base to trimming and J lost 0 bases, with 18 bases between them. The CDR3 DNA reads TGTGCCAGCTCACCACGCAGCACTAACAGGGCCACAACTAATGAAAAACTGTTTTTT. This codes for CASSPRSTNRATTNEKLFF. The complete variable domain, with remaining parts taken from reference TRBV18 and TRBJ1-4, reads NAGVMQNPRHLVRRRGQEARLRCSPMKGHSHVYWYRQLPEEGLKFMVYLQKENIIDESGMPKERFSAEFPKEGPSILRIQQVVRGDSAAYFCASSPRSTNRATTNEKLFFGSGTQLSVL.

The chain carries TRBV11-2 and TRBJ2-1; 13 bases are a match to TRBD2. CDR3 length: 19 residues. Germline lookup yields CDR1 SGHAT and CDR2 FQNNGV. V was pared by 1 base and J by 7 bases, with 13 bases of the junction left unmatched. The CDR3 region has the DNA TGTGCCAGCAGCTTAGGGACTAGCGGGAGCATGGCTAGGAGGAATGAGCAGTTCTTC. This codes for CASSLGTSGSMARRNEQFF.

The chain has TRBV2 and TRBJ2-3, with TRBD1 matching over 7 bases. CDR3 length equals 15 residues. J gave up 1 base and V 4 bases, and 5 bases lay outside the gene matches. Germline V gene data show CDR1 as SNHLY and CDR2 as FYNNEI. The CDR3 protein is CASSGQGTRTDTQYF. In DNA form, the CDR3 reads TGTGCCAGCAGTGGACAGGGTACCCGCACAGATACGCAGTATTTT. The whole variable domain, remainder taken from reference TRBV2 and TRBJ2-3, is EPEVTQTPSHQVTQMGQEVILRCVPISNHLYFYWYRQILGQKVEFLVSFYNNEISEKSEIFDDQFSVERPDGSNFTLKIRSTKLEDSAMYFCASSGQGTRTDTQYFGPGTRLTVL.

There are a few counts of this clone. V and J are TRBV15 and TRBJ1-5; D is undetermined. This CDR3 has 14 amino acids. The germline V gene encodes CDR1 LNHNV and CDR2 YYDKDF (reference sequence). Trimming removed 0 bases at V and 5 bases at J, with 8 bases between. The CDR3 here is CATSREQLDQPQHF. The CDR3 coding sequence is TGTGCCACCAGCAGAGAACAGCTTGATCAGCCCCAGCATTTT.

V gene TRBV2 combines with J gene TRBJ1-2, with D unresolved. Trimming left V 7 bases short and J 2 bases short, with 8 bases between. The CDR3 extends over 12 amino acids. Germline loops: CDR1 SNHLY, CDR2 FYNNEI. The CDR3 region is CASTAVNYGYTF. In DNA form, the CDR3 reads TGTGCCAGCACAGCGGTGAACTATGGCTACACCTTC.

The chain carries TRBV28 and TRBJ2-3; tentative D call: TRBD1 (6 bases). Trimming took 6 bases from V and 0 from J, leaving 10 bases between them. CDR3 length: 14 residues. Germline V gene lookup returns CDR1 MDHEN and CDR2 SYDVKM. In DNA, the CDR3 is TGTGCCAGCAGCTCGGGACACAGCACAGATACGCAGTATTTT. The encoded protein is CASSSGHSTDTQYF.

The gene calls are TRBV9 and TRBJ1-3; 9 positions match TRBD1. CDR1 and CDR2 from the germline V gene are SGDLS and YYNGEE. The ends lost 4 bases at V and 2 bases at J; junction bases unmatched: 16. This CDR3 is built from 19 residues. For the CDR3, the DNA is TGTGCCAGCAGCACGGGACAGGGAGGAAACTCATTGGCTGGAAACACCATATATTTT. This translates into CASSTGQGGNSLAGNTIYF.